Listed below are T cell receptor beta chains from one sample, sequenced in a study of shared clonotypes between healthy human individuals. Using immunoSEQ multiplex PCR, the repertoire was profiled, and TCRdb retains in-frame clones only, with some absent. The table lists roughly 380,000 clones, just over 95% of them singletons, with more than 0.3% in the top ten. The sample consisted of memory CD8+ T cells sorted from blood. The receptors stem from a man younger than 45 in good health. Both conserved end residues are part of each CDR3. Each record gives: J gene, clone size, V gene, D gene, CDR3 DNA, CDR3 protein. A D gene is named only where the DNA matches it firmly. Clone size is not always given. Where it is, it says once, few, many or a class for expanded clones.

>TRBJ2-7|.|TRBV10-2|TRBD2
TGCGCCAGCAGTGAGTCTGGTACTAGCGGAGACTACGAGCAGTACTTC
CASSESGTSGDYEQYF
>TRBJ2-1|.|TRBV7-2|TRBD2
TGTGCCAGCAGCCAGGGGGTAGCGGGAGGTCTGCGACAGTTCTTC
CASSQGVAGGLRQFF
>TRBJ2-7|.|TRBV5-5|.
TGTGCCAGCAGCCCCTCTACGGGATTCGAGCAGTACTTC
CASSPSTGFEQYF
>TRBJ1-3|.|TRBV5-1|.
TGCGCCAGCAGCTTAGGCGGCACAGAACCTGGAAACACCATATATTTT
CASSLGGTEPGNTIYF
>TRBJ2-7|.|TRBV9|TRBD2
TGTGCCAGCAGCGTAGATCCCCCGGGACTAGCGGGCCGACCCTACGAGCAGTACTTC
CASSVDPPGLAGRPYEQYF
>TRBJ2-2|.|TRBV9|TRBD2
TGTGCCAGCAGCGTAGGACTAGCGGGCGACACCGGGGAGCTGTTTTTT
CASSVGLAGDTGELFF
>TRBJ1-3|once|TRBV28|.
TGTGCCAGCAGTCCTTATGGGGGCGCTGGAAACACCATATATTTT
CASSPYGGAGNTIYF
>TRBJ1-3|.|TRBV30|.
TGTGCCTGGAGTGTACGAATGGGGGGGTTGGGAAACACCATATATTTT
CAWSVRMGGLGNTIYF
>TRBJ1-5|.|TRBV6-5|.
TGTGCCAGCAGGATCGACAGTAACAGCAATCAGCCCCAGCATTTT
CASRIDSNSNQPQHF
>TRBJ1-3|.|TRBV28|.
TGTGCCAGCACCATTTCAGCCGGAAACACCATATATTTT
CASTISAGNTIYF
>TRBJ2-7|once|TRBV5-1|.
TGCGCCAGCAGCTCCCTACCCCAAATATACGAGCAGTACTTC
CASSSLPQIYEQYF
>TRBJ2-3|.|TRBV4-2|TRBD2
TGTGCCAGCAGCCAAGACGGCGTGGCGGGAGCGTCCACAGATACGCAGTATTTT
CASSQDGVAGASTDTQYF
>TRBJ2-7|.|TRBV5-1|TRBD2
TGCGCCAGCAGCTTACCAGCGGGAGGCGCCTACGAGCAGTACTTC
CASSLPAGGAYEQYF
>TRBJ1-2|.|TRBV18|TRBD1
TGTGCCAGCTCACCCGGGACAGACAACTATGGCTACACCTTC
CASSPGTDNYGYTF
>TRBJ2-7|.|TRBV7-8|TRBD2
TGTGCCAGCAGCGAAGGACTAGCGGGAGAATCCGAGCAGTACTTC
CASSEGLAGESEQYF
>TRBJ2-1|.|TRBV4-1|TRBD2
TGCGCCAGCAGCCAAGCACCCCTTACTAGCGGGAGCGCCTACAATGAGCAGTTCTTC
CASSQAPLTSGSAYNEQFF
>TRBJ2-6|once|TRBV2|.
TGTGCCAGCAGTGGGATGGCTGGGGCCAACGTCCTGACTTTC
CASSGMAGANVLTF
>TRBJ1-1|.|TRBV6-5|.
TGTGCCAGCAGTTACGCAGGGGTGAACACTGAAGCTTTCTTT
CASSYAGVNTEAFF
>TRBJ2-3|.|TRBV7-3|.
TGTGCCAGCAGCTTAGGTTGGCGACCCACAGATACGCAGTATTTT
CASSLGWRPTDTQYF
>TRBJ2-7|.|TRBV5-1|.
TGCGCCAGCAGCTTTCGGGCCGAGCAGTACTTC
CASSFRAEQYF
>TRBJ2-4|.|TRBV4-1|.
TGCGCCAGCAGCCAAGAATTAGGACGAATTCAGTACTTC
CASSQELGRIQYF
>TRBJ2-7|.|TRBV19|TRBD1
TGTGCCAGTACCCCCGGGACAGGGACCTACGAGCAGTACTTC
CASTPGTGTYEQYF
>TRBJ2-3|.|TRBV5-6|.
TGTGCCAGCAGCTTGACCAGTGCTAGCACAGATACGCAGTATTTT
CASSLTSASTDTQYF
>TRBJ2-7|.|TRBV27|TRBD2
TGTGCCAGCAGTTTGTCGGGAGGGCCAGTTTACGAGCAGTACTTC
CASSLSGGPVYEQYF
>TRBJ1-1|.|TRBV30|TRBD1
TGTGCCTGGAGTGTACAGGGGGACACTGAAGCTTTCTTT
CAWSVQGDTEAFF
>TRBJ2-5|.|TRBV2|TRBD2
TGTGCCAGCAGTCAAGACCCCCTAGCGGTCCAAGAGACCCAGTACTTC
CASSQDPLAVQETQYF
>TRBJ2-3|.|TRBV5-1|TRBD1
TGCGCCAGCAGCTGGACAGGGCCCCCCCCAAAGTATTTT
CASSWTGPPPKYF
>TRBJ2-1|.|TRBV11-2|.
TGTGCCAGCAGCCCCTCGGGAGTCGGTATTTACAATGAGCAGTTCTTC
CASSPSGVGIYNEQFF
>TRBJ2-7|.|TRBV19|.
TGTGCCAGTAGTATGAATTGGGGGGCCTACGAGCAGTACTTC
CASSMNWGAYEQYF
>TRBJ2-1|.|TRBV28|TRBD2
TGTGCCAGCAGTTTAGTTGCGGGAGGGGGGTCCTACAATGAGCAGTTCTTC
CASSLVAGGGSYNEQFF
>TRBJ2-7|.|TRBV5-4|TRBD1
TGTGCCAGCAGCCCGCAAGACAGGGGGAGCTACGAGCAGTACTTC
CASSPQDRGSYEQYF
>TRBJ2-3|.|TRBV30|TRBD2
TGTGCCTGGAGTCTAGCGGGAGAAGATACGCAGTATTTT
CAWSLAGEDTQYF
>TRBJ1-3|once|TRBV10-2|TRBD1
TGCGCCAGCTCGACAGGGACTGGAAACACCATATATTTT
CASSTGTGNTIYF
>TRBJ1-1|.|TRBV10-2|.
TGCGCCAGCAGTGAGTATCAGAGGGGCACTGAAGCTTTCTTT
CASSEYQRGTEAFF
>TRBJ1-5|.|TRBV10-3|.
TGTGCCACCGGGGGGGGCGATCAGCCCCAGCATTTT
CATGGGDQPQHF
>TRBJ1-2|.|TRBV5-8|.
TGTGCCAGCAGCTTGGTACCGACGGGTGGCTACACCTTC
CASSLVPTGGYTF
>TRBJ2-7|.|TRBV29-1|TRBD1
TGCAGCGTGCCCGGACAGGGTATGTACGAGCAGTACTTC
CSVPGQGMYEQYF
>TRBJ2-6|once|TRBV28|TRBD1
TGTGCCAGCAGTGGCCCAGGGGACAGGGGTAGTAGTGGGGCCAACGTCCTGACTTTC
CASSGPGDRGSSGANVLTF
>TRBJ2-7|.|TRBV7-3|.
TGTGCCAGCAGCTCAACCCCATACAGGGTGTCCTACGAGCAGTACTTC
CASSSTPYRVSYEQYF
>TRBJ1-3|.|TRBV5-1|.
TGCGCCAGCAGCAGAGGCCCAGGGTGGGTAGACACCATATATTTT
CASSRGPGWVDTIYF
>TRBJ2-1|.|TRBV5-5|TRBD1
TGTGCCAGCAGCGCACCGGGACAGAAAAAATACAATGAGCAGTTCTTC
CASSAPGQKKYNEQFF
>TRBJ2-6|once|TRBV5-1|.
TGCGCCAGCAGCTTGATGGCTTCTGGGGCCAACGTCCTGACTTTC
CASSLMASGANVLTF
>TRBJ2-7|.|TRBV10-3|.
TGTGCCATCAGGGACAAAACCTACGAGCAGTACTTC
CAIRDKTYEQYF
>TRBJ2-7|.|TRBV7-9|.
TGTGCCAGCAGCCGAACTGGTGGCGCCTACGAGCAGTACTTC
CASSRTGGAYEQYF
>TRBJ2-7|.|TRBV27|TRBD1
TGTGCCAGCAGTCGCCAGCAGGGGGCCTTCTACGAGCAGTACTTC
CASSRQQGAFYEQYF
>TRBJ1-4|.|TRBV29-1|TRBD1
TGCAGCGTGACCAGGGACAGGGGCGAAAAACTGTTTTTT
CSVTRDRGEKLFF
>TRBJ2-3|.|TRBV20-1|.
TGCAGTGCTACAGGGGCAGATACGCAGTATTTT
CSATGADTQYF
>TRBJ2-1|.|TRBV4-1|TRBD2
TGCGCCAGCAGCCTCGGGGTAGCGGGAGCTTTTGAGCAGTTCTTC
CASSLGVAGAFEQFF
>TRBJ2-7|.|TRBV6-6|TRBD2
TGTGCCAGCAGTTACGGGAGCGGGGGCTCCTACGAGCAGTACTTC
CASSYGSGGSYEQYF
>TRBJ1-1|once|TRBV9|TRBD1
TGTGCCAGCAGCGCAACAGGGGGCGCCCGGAAGGAAATGAACACTGAAGCTTTCTTT
CASSATGGARKEMNTEAFF
>TRBJ1-3|.|TRBV6-1|TRBD1
TGTGCCAGCAGTAGAGACAGGGGGAGGGGAAACACCATATATTTT
CASSRDRGRGNTIYF
>TRBJ2-7|.|TRBV5-1|.
TGCGCCAGCAGCTTGACGTCCGGGTGGACCTACGAGCAGTACTTC
CASSLTSGWTYEQYF
>TRBJ2-5|.|TRBV5-1|.
TGCGCCAGCAGACCAGAAGGGTGGGGACAAGATAGAGAGACCCAGTACTTC
CASRPEGWGQDRETQYF
>TRBJ1-5|.|TRBV5-6|TRBD1
TGTGCCAGCAGCAGAACGGACAGGGGGTTTTATAGCAATCAGCCCCAGCATTTT
CASSRTDRGFYSNQPQHF
>TRBJ2-1|.|TRBV18|TRBD1
TGTGCCAGCTCACCCCGACAGGGGGTCTACAATGAGCAGTTCTTC
CASSPRQGVYNEQFF
>TRBJ1-3|.|TRBV28|.
TGTGCCAGCAGTCAAGACAGGCTCTCTGGAAACACCATATATTTT
CASSQDRLSGNTIYF
>TRBJ2-7|.|TRBV5-1|TRBD2
TGCGCCAGCAGCTTGGTACAGACTAGCGGGAGCCTTTATTCCTACGAGCAGTACTTC
CASSLVQTSGSLYSYEQYF
>TRBJ1-5|.|TRBV2|TRBD1
TGTGCCAGCAGTGTCCTACAGGGGGCTGGCAATCAGCCCCAGCATTTT
CASSVLQGAGNQPQHF
>TRBJ2-1|.|TRBV6-7|.
TGTGCCAGCATGCATGAGCAGTTCTTC
CASMHEQFF
>TRBJ1-3|.|TRBV6-5|.
TGTGCCAGCAGTTACGATCCAGGGTCTACTGGAAACACCATATATTTT
CASSYDPGSTGNTIYF